This TCR beta chain was captured in a study of human T cells and chemical hapten exposure. About the research overall: After 6 days, upper back 0.01% DPC patch tests were scored.

Time point defined: patch test 1, 2 weeks after DPC sensitization. As for treatment: therapeutic diphenylcyclopropenone sensitization with weekly scalp DPC. Donors, patients with alopecia ranging from 18 to 70 years old and judged suitable for DPC, provided samples. Each CDR3 protein gets one entry after TCRdb re-called the RACE reads with MiXCR. The sample holds around 340,000 distinct CDR3 sequences, around 7% seen once. In this sample, this clonotype turned up a few times. The source is a woman aged 18-29 years with alopecia areata. Some clones in this sample may be carry-over from other donors' samples. The sequenced sample was whole blood, obtained in connection with sensitization to the hapten diphenylcyclopropenone (DPC).

Written as DNA, the CDR3 is TGTGCCAGCAGCGGGCCGGCGTTGGGTAATTCACCCCTCCACTTT. Amino acids: CASSGPALGNSPLHF. The chain employs TRBV7-8 and TRBJ1-6; D is uncertain. V shed 5 bases and J shed 6 bases, with 14 bases lying between them. Germline-derived CDR1 and CDR2 are SGHVS and FQNEAQ. The CDR3 has 15 residues.